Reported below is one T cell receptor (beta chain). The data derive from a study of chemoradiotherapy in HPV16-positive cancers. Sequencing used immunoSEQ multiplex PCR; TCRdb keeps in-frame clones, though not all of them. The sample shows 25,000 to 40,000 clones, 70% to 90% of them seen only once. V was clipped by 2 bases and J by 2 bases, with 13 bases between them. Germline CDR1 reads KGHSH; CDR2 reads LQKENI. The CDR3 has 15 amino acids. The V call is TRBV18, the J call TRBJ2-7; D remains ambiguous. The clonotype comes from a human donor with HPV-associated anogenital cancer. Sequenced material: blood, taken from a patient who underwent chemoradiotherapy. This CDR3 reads CASSPVQQITYEQYF. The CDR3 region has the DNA TGTGCCAGCTCACCAGTTCAACAGATAACCTACGAGCAGTACTTC. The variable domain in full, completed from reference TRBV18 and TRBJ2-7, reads NAGVMQNPRHLVRRRGQEARLRCSPMKGHSHVYWYRQLPEEGLKFMVYLQKENIIDESGMPKERFSAEFPKEGPSILRIQQVVRGDSAAYFCASSPVQQITYEQYFGPGTRLTVT.